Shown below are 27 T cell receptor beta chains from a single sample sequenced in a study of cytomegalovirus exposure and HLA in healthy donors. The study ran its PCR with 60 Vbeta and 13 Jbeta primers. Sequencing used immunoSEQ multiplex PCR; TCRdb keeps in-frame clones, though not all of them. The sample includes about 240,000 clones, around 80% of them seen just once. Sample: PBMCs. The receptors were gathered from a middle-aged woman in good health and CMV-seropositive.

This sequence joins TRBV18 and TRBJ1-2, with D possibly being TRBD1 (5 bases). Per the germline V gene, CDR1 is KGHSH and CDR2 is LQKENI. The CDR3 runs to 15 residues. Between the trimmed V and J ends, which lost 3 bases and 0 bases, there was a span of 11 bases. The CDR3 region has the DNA TGTGCCAGCTCACCGGACAAGAACCCTAACTATGGCTACACCTTC. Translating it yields CASSPDKNPNYGYTF.

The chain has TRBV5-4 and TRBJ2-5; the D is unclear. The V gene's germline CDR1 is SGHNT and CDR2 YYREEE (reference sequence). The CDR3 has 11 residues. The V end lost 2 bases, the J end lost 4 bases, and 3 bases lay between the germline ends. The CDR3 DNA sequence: TGTGCCAGCAGCTTCCTAGAGACCCAGTACTTC. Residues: CASSFLETQYF.

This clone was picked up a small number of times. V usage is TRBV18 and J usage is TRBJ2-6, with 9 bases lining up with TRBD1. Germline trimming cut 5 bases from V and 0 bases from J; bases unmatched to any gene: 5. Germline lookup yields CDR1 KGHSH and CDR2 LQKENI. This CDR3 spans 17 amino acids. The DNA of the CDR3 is TGTGCCAGCTCAAGAACAGGGGGCAGCTCTGGGGCCAACGTCCTGACTTTC. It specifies CASSRTGGSSGANVLTF. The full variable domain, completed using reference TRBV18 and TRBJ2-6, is NAGVMQNPRHLVRRRGQEARLRCSPMKGHSHVYWYRQLPEEGLKFMVYLQKENIIDESGMPKERFSAEFPKEGPSILRIQQVVRGDSAAYFCASSRTGGSSGANVLTFGAGSRLTVL.

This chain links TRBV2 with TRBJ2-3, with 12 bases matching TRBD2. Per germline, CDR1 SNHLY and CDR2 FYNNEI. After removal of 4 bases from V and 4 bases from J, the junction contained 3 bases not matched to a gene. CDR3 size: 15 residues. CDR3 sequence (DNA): TGTGCCAGCAGTGGACTAGCGGGAGTAGCAGATACGCAGTATTTT. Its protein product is CASSGLAGVADTQYF.

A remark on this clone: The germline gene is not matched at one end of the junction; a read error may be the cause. The CDR3 region is CASSVDRLKAEAFF. In DNA form, the CDR3 reads TGTGCCAGTAGTGTAGACAGGCTTAAGGCTGAAGCTTTCTTT. This chain joins TRBV19 and TRBJ1-1; a possible D gene is TRBD1 (6 bases). CDR1 LNHDA and CDR2 SQIVND come from the germline V gene (reference sequence). This CDR3 is 14 amino acids long.

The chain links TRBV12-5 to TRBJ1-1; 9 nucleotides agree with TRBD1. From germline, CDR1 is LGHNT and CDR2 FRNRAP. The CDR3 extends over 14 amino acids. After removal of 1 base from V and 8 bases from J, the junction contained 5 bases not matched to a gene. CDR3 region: CASGLAPGQGEAFF. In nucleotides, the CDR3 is TGTGCTAGTGGTTTGGCTCCGGGACAGGGCGAAGCTTTCTTT.

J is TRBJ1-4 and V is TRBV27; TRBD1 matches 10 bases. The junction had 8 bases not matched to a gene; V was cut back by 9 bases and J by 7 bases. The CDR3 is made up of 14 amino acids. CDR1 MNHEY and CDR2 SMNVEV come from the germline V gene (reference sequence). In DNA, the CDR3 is TGTGCCAGTAGACAGGGGGCAGCTGGTGAAAAACTGTTTTTT. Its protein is CASRQGAAGEKLFF.

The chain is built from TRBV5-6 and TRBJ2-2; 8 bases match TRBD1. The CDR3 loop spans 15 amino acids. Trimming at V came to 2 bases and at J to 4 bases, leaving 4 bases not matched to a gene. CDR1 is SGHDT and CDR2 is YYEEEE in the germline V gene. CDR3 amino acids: CASSFGQGFTGELFF. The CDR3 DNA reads TGTGCCAGCAGCTTCGGACAGGGATTCACCGGGGAGCTGTTTTTT.

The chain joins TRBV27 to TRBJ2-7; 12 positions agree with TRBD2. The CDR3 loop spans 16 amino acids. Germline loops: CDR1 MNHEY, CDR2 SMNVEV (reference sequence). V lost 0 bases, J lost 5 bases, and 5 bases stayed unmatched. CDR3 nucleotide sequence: TGTGCCAGCAGTTTATCTTGGACTAGCGGGGTCCACGAGCAGTACTTC. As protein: CASSLSWTSGVHEQYF.

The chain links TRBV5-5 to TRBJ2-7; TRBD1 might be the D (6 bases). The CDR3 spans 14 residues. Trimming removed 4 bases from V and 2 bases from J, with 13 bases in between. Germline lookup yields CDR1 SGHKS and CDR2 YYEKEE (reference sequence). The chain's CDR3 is CASSPRDTTYEQYF. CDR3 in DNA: TGTGCCAGCAGCCCCCGGGACACTACCTACGAGCAGTACTTC.

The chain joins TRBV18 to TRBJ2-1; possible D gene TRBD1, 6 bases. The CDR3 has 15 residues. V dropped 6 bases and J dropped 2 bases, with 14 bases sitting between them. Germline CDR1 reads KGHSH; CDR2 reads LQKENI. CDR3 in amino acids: CASSHREGTYNEQFF. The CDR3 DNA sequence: TGTGCCAGCTCCCACAGGGAAGGCACCTACAATGAGCAGTTCTTC.

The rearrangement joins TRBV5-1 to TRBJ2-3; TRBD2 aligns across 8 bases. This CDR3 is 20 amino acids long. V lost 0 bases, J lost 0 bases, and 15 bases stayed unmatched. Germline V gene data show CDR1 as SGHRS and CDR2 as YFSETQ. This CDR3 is CASSLARGGGFSSSTDTQYF. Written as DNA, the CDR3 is TGCGCCAGCAGCTTGGCCCGGGGGGGAGGATTTTCATCTAGCACAGATACGCAGTATTTT.

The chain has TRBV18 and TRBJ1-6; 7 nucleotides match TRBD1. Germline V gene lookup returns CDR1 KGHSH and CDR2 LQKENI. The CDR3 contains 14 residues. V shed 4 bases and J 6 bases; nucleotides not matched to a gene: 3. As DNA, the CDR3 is TGTGCCAGCTCACGAGGGGGCGGTAATTCACCCCTCCACTTT. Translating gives CASSRGGGNSPLHF.

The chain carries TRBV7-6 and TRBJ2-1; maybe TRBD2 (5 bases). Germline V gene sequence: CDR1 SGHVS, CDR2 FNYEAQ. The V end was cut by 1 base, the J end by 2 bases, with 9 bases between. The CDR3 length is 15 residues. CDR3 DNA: TGTGCCAGCAGCTTAGGAGGGCCGGCCTACAATGAGCAGTTCTTC. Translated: CASSLGGPAYNEQFF.

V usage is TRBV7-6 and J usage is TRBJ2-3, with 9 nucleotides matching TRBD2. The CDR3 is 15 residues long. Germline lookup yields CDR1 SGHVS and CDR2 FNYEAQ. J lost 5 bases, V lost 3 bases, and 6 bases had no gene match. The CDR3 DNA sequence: TGTGCCAGCAGCTTTGCGGGGGGGCGGGGAGATACGCAGTATTTT. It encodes CASSFAGGRGDTQYF.

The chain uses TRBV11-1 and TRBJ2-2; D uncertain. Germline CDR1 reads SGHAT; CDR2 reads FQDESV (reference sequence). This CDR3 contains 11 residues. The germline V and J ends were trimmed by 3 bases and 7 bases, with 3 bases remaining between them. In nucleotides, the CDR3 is TGTGCCAGCAGCTTCGGCGGGGAGCTGTTTTTT. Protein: CASSFGGELFF.

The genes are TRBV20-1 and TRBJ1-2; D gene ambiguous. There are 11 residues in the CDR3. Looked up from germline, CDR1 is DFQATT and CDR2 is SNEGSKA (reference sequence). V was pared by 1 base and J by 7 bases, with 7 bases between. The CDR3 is CSARADTGYTF. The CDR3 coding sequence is TGCAGTGCTAGAGCCGACACTGGCTACACCTTC.

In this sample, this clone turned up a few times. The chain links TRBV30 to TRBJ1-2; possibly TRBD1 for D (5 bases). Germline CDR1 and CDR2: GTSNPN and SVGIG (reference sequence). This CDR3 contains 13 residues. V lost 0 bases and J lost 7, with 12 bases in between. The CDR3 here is CAWSVTRVSGYTF. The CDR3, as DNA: TGTGCCTGGAGTGTAACCAGGGTTAGTGGCTACACCTTC.

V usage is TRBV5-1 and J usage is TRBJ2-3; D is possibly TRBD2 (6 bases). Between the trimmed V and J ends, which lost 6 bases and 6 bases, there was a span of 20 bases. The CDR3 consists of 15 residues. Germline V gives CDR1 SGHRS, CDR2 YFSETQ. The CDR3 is CASKAGDSSRDTQYF. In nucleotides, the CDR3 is TGCGCCAGCAAGGCTGGGGACTCCTCTCGGGATACGCAGTATTTT.

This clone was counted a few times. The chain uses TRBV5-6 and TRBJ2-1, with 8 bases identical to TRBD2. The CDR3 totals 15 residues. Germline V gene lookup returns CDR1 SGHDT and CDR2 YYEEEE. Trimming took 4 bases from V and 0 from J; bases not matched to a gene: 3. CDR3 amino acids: CASSVAGSSYNEQFF. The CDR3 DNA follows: TGTGCCAGCAGCGTAGCGGGGAGCTCCTACAATGAGCAGTTCTTC.

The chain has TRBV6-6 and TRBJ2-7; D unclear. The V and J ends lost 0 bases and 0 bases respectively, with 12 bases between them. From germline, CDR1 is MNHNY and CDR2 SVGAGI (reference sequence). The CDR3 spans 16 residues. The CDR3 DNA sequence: TGTGCCAGCAGTTACTCTCTCCGACATCACTCCTACGAGCAGTACTTC. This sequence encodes CASSYSLRHHSYEQYF.

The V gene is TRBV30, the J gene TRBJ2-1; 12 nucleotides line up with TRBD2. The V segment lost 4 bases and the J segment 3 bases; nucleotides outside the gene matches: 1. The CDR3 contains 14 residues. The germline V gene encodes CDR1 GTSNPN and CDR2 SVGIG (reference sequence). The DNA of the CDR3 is TGTGCCTGGACTAGCGGGGGGGTCTACAATGAGCAGTTCTTC. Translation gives CAWTSGGVYNEQFF.

The chain's CDR3 is CASSEGEVRVDGYTF. The CDR3 DNA reads as TGTGCCAGCAGTGAAGGCGAGGTCAGGGTAGATGGCTACACCTTC. This sequence joins TRBV6-1 and TRBJ1-2, with D perhaps matching TRBD1 (5 bases). Trimming removed 1 base from V and 6 bases from J, with 15 bases in between. The length of the CDR3 is 15 residues. CDR1 and CDR2 from the germline V gene are MNHNS and SASEGT.

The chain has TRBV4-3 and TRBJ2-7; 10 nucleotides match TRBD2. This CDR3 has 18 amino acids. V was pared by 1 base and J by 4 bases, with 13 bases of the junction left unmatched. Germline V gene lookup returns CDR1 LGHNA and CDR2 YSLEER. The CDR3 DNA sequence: TGCGCCAGCAGCCAAGGCCTAGCGGGAGCCCGGATGGATTACGAGCAGTACTTC. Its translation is CASSQGLAGARMDYEQYF.

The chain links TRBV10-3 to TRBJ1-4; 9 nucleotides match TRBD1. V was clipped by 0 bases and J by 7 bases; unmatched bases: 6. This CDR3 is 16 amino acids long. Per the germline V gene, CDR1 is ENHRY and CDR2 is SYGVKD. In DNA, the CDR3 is TGTGCCATCAGTGAGTCCGCCGGGACAGGGCCTGAAAAACTGTTTTTT. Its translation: CAISESAGTGPEKLFF.

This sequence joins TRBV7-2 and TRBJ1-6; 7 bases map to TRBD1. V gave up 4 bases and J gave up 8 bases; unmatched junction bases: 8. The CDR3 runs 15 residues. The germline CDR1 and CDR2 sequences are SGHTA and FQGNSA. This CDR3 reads CASSSTTGLDSPLHF. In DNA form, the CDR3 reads TGTGCCAGCAGCTCGACGACAGGGTTGGATTCACCCCTCCACTTT.

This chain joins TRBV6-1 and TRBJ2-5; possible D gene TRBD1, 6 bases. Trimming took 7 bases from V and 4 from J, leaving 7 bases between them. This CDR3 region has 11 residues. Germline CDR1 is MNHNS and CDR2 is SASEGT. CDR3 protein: CASKTGETQYF. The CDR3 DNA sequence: TGTGCCAGCAAGACAGGAGAGACCCAGTACTTC.